This T cell receptor beta chain was identified during a study of T cells in Graves' hyperthyroidism and ophthalmopathy. TCR beta CDR3 sequences were amplified from RNA transcripts. First-round RT-PCR targeting the TCR CDR3 was performed with the HTBI primer set. TCRdb used MiXCR to reprocess the multiplex PCR reads, holding one entry per CDR3 protein. The profile covers 400,000 to 550,000 distinct CDR3 sequences, with around 24% appearing a single time and roughly 12% taken by the ten largest. CDR1 MNHEY and CDR2 SVGAGI come from the germline V gene. Trimming took off 2 bases at V and 2 bases at J, with 10 bases between the two ends. This CDR3 contains 15 residues. This clonotype was detected ten times or more.

J is TRBJ1-3 and V is TRBV6-5, with D uncertain. This receptor was taken from a woman aged 25 to 39 with Graves' ophthalmopathy. What was sequenced was blood. DNA of the CDR3: TGTGCCAGCAGTTACGAGGCCTCAGCTGGAAACACCATATATTTT. It codes for CASSYEASAGNTIYF.